Presented here are 30 T cell receptor beta chains from one specimen sequenced in a study of T-cell reconstitution after alpha-beta-depleted transplantation in children. Preparation of the TCRbeta library involved a method that used unique molecular identifiers. Using its own MiXCR run on the PCR reads, TCRdb lists one record per CDR3 protein. Of 200,000 to 250,000 distinct CDR3 sequences listed, around 9.7% were seen once; the top ten hold 5.1%. The specimen comprised PBMCs from the stem cell graft donor, sampled from the stem cell graft. Receptor source: a human donor who donated a stem cell graft to a child with SCID.

This clonotype showed up many times. The DNA of the CDR3 is TGTGCCAGCAGTTTAACAGGGGGCGTAGAGACCCAGTACTTC. It codes for CASSLTGGVETQYF. This chain links TRBV27 with TRBJ2-5; 9 nucleotides align to TRBD1. CDR1 is MNHEY, CDR2 SMNVEV, per germline (reference sequence). The CDR3 contains 14 residues. With V trimmed by 2 bases and J by 4 bases, 2 bases remained unmatched.

This clonotype was counted ten times or more. CDR3 DNA: TGTGCCAGCACCCCTACGGTCATAGGGTTAGGTGGCTACACCTTC. Its protein is CASTPTVIGLGGYTF. V gene TRBV12-3 or TRBV12-4 combines with J gene TRBJ1-2; D not resolved. Trimming pared 7 bases from V and 7 bases from J, leaving 22 bases between. This CDR3 region has 15 residues.

This clonotype was observed at least ten times. The chain uses TRBV5-5 and TRBJ2-1, with D unresolved. CDR3 length equals 15 residues. Trimming took 5 bases from V and 5 from J, leaving 17 bases between them. Germline V gene sequence: CDR1 SGHKS, CDR2 YYEKEE (reference sequence). In nucleotides, the CDR3 is TGTGCCAGCAGGAACCACCCAGATCGACACAATGAGCAGTTCTTC. Translation gives CASRNHPDRHNEQFF.

At least ten counts were recorded for this clonotype. V is TRBV2 and J is TRBJ1-5; D is undetermined. The germline CDR1 and CDR2 sequences are SNHLY and FYNNEI. The V end was cut by 3 bases, the J end by 4 bases, with 13 bases between. This CDR3 has 15 residues. In DNA form, the CDR3 reads TGTGCCAGCAGTGAGCAGCGGGTCCTAAATCAGCCCCAGCATTTT. As protein: CASSEQRVLNQPQHF.

This clonotype occurred many times. The rearrangement uses TRBV12-3 or TRBV12-4 and TRBJ2-3; no firm D call. CDR3 length: 15 amino acids. Trimming removed 3 bases at V and 3 bases at J, with 13 bases between. The chain's CDR3 is CASSFSGRTTDTQYF. CDR3 DNA: TGTGCCAGCAGTTTTTCGGGTCGGACGACAGATACGCAGTATTTT.

This clonotype was seen at least ten times. This chain joins TRBV5-1 and TRBJ1-1; D unclear. Germline V gene sequence: CDR1 SGHRS, CDR2 YFSETQ. The CDR3 loop spans 13 amino acids. Trimming shortened V by 2 bases and J by 6 bases, and 11 bases separated the two germline ends. In nucleotides, the CDR3 is TGCGCCAGCAGCTTTCATAAGGGCGCTGAAGCTTTCTTT. Amino acids: CASSFHKGAEAFF.

A word on this clonotype: A much more abundant neighbour one base away suggests this may be a read error. The chain couples TRBV7-2 to TRBJ2-3, with 7 bases that match TRBD2. The CDR3 spans 17 residues. CDR1 and CDR2 from the germline V gene are SGHTA and FQGNSA. The V segment lost 2 bases and the J segment 1 base; nucleotides outside the gene matches: 9. The CDR3, as DNA: TGTGCCAGCAGCTTATGGGCGACTAGCTGGGGCACAGATACGCAGTATTTT. Amino acids: CASSLWATSWGTDTQYF.

This chain uses TRBV20-1 with TRBJ2-2, with D perhaps assigned TRBD1 or TRBD2 (7 bases each). Germline CDR1 is DFQATT and CDR2 is SNEGSKA (reference sequence). With 5 bases removed from V and 3 bases from J, the gap between germline ends came to 16 bases. CDR3 length: 15 amino acids. CDR3 sequence (DNA): TGCAGTGCTGAGGAGACAGGGAGGGACACCGGGGAGCTGTTTTTT. Its translation is CSAEETGRDTGELFF.

This clonotype was counted many times. The V and J genes are TRBV20-1 and TRBJ2-7, with unresolved D. Trimming left V 0 bases short and J 5 bases short, with 5 bases between. There are 11 residues in the CDR3. Germline V gene data show CDR1 as DFQATT and CDR2 as SNEGSKA (reference sequence). Written as DNA, the CDR3 is TGCAGTGCTAGAGATCGCCACGAGCAGTACTTC. Protein sequence: CSARDRHEQYF.

The chain combines TRBV11-2 with TRBJ1-1; TRBD1 matches 8 bases. J lost 1 base, V lost 1 base, and 2 bases had no gene match. Germline V lookup: CDR1 SGHAT, CDR2 FQNNGV. This CDR3 spans 15 amino acids. This chain's CDR3 is CASSLVQGANTEAFF. CDR3 nucleotide sequence: TGTGCCAGCAGCTTAGTGCAGGGGGCGAACACTGAAGCTTTCTTT.

This clonotype was observed at least ten times. This chain connects TRBV7-8 to TRBJ2-2; 13 nucleotides match TRBD2. The CDR3 covers 17 residues. Germline CDR1 is SGHVS and CDR2 is FQNEAQ. With V trimmed by 5 bases and J by 6 bases, 9 bases remained unmatched. The CDR3 nucleotides are TGTGCCAGCAGCATACGGAGACTAGCGGGGGGATCCGGGGAGCTGTTTTTT. Encoded protein: CASSIRRLAGGSGELFF.

This clonotype was recorded many times. The V and J genes are TRBV20-1 and TRBJ2-1, with 11 bases aligning to TRBD2. Per germline, CDR1 DFQATT and CDR2 SNEGSKA (reference sequence). The CDR3 is 15 residues long. V lost 3 bases to trimming and J lost 6 bases; unmatched junction nucleotides: 7. As DNA, the CDR3 is TGCAGTGCTAGTCACACTAGCGGGGGCGTCAATGAGCAGTTCTTC. It translates to CSASHTSGGVNEQFF.

In this sample, this clonotype turned up many times. The chain joins TRBV20-1 to TRBJ1-1, with D uncertain. V shed 0 bases and J shed 5 bases, with 13 bases lying between them. From germline, CDR1 is DFQATT and CDR2 SNEGSKA (reference sequence). The CDR3 has 14 residues. The DNA of the CDR3 is TGCAGTGCTAGAGAAACGTTTACGTGGACTGAAGCTTTCTTT. It codes for CSARETFTWTEAFF.

Ten or more counts support this clonotype. The rearrangement joins TRBV20-1 to TRBJ2-7; D might be TRBD2 (7 bases). Germline lookup yields CDR1 DFQATT and CDR2 SNEGSKA (reference sequence). The CDR3 loop spans 20 amino acids. The ends were cut back, 5 bases at V and 2 bases at J, with 34 bases in the middle. The CDR3 is CSAGGAGVNKNALTTYEQYF. CDR3 bases: TGCAGTGCTGGGGGGGCAGGGGTAAACAAAAACGCCCTCACAACCTACGAGCAGTACTTC.

This clonotype was counted at least ten times. V and J are TRBV20-1 and TRBJ2-5, with D possibly TRBD1 on 5 matching bases. The V and J ends lost 3 bases and 4 bases respectively, with 12 bases between them. The germline V gene has CDR1 DFQATT and CDR2 SNEGSKA (reference sequence). The CDR3 runs 13 residues. The CDR3 bases are TGCAGTGCTAGGGTTGAAGGGGCAGAGACCCAGTACTTC. This translates into CSARVEGAETQYF.

This clonotype was detected many times. The chain joins TRBV29-1 to TRBJ1-4; D is unresolved. CDR1 is SQVTM, CDR2 ANQGSEA, per germline. Between the trimmed V and J ends, which lost 7 bases and 8 bases, there was a span of 11 bases. This CDR3 is 11 amino acids long. CDR3 amino acids: CSAEDPEKLFF. CDR3 in DNA: TGCAGCGCGGAGGACCCGGAAAAACTGTTTTTT.

The V call is TRBV4-1, the J call TRBJ1-2; D gene uncertain. The CDR3 consists of 14 residues. Germline V gene data show CDR1 as MGHRA and CDR2 as YSYEKL. The V gene lost 1 base and the J gene lost 2 bases, with 8 bases spanning the gap. The CDR3: CASSQGTENYGYTF. CDR3 DNA: TGCGCCAGCAGCCAAGGGACGGAGAACTATGGCTACACCTTC.

The gene calls are TRBV5-1 and TRBJ1-1, with D possibly being TRBD1 (5 bases). The CDR3 extends over 17 amino acids. CDR1 and CDR2 (germline): SGHRS, YFSETQ. V lost 0 bases to trimming and J lost 4 bases, with 19 bases between them. CDR3: CASSLGLGGGLSTEAFF. The CDR3 DNA is TGCGCCAGCAGCTTGGGGCTGGGCGGGGGGTTGAGCACTGAAGCTTTCTTT.

This clonotype appeared many times. The chain joins TRBV5-1 to TRBJ1-1; a possible D gene is TRBD1 (5 bases). This CDR3 comprises 16 residues. V lost 4 bases to trimming and J lost 2 bases, with 18 bases between them. CDR1 is SGHRS, CDR2 YFSETQ, per germline. CDR3 bases: TGCGCCAGCAGCCAAGGACACGGCGGGGAAAACACTGAAGCTTTCTTT. This translates into CASSQGHGGENTEAFF.

J is TRBJ1-1 and V is TRBV6-1, with D maybe TRBD1 (6 bases). V dropped 2 bases and J dropped 0 bases, with 7 bases sitting between them. The CDR3 is 14 amino acids. The germline V gene has CDR1 MNHNS and CDR2 SASEGT. CDR3 loop: CASSETGLNTEAFF. The CDR3 nucleotides read TGTGCCAGCAGTGAAACAGGGCTGAACACTGAAGCTTTCTTT.

This clonotype was picked up many times. The V call is TRBV7-2, the J call TRBJ1-1, with D uncertain. CDR1 SGHTA and CDR2 FQGNSA come from the germline V gene. Between the trimmed V and J ends, which lost 2 bases and 0 bases, there was a span of 10 bases. The CDR3 sequence is 15 residues long. The CDR3 reads CASSLWSGLNTEAFF. The CDR3 DNA sequence: TGTGCCAGCAGCTTATGGTCAGGACTGAACACTGAAGCTTTCTTT.

Comment on this clonotype: A much larger clone differs from this one at a single base, so this may be a read error. The chain joins TRBV12-3 or TRBV12-4 to TRBJ1-5; D gene unclear. The CDR3 extends over 18 amino acids. The V end was cut by 5 bases, the J end by 7 bases, with 27 bases between. In nucleotides, the CDR3 is TGTGCCAGCAGTAATGCCCCGACCGTTTTGGAGGGAAGCCAGCCCCAGCATTTT. Translated, it gives CASSNAPTVLEGSQPQHF.

This clonotype was seen repeatedly, ten times or more. V is TRBV5-1 and J is TRBJ1-1; TRBD1 might be the D (5 bases). With 3 bases removed from V and 1 base from J, the gap between germline ends came to 16 bases. The CDR3 is 16 amino acids. Germline loops: CDR1 SGHRS, CDR2 YFSETQ. The CDR3 reads CASSSGRTGPNTEAFF. The CDR3 nucleotides are TGCGCCAGCAGCTCCGGCCGGACGGGGCCGAACACTGAAGCTTTCTTT. Variable domain in full (rest from reference TRBV5-1 and TRBJ1-1): KAGVTQTPRYLIKTRGQQVTLSCSPISGHRSVSWYQQTPGQGLQFLFEYFSETQRNKGNFPGRFSGRQFSNSRSEMNVSTLELGDSALYLCASSSGRTGPNTEAFFGQGTRLTVV.

Many counts were recorded for this clonotype. This rearrangement joins TRBV12-3 or TRBV12-4 to TRBJ2-5, with TRBD1 matching over 12 bases. The V segment lost 3 bases and the J segment 5 bases; nucleotides outside the gene matches: 7. The CDR3 extends over 16 amino acids. Here the CDR3 reads CASSFPGTGGRETQYF. CDR3 coding DNA: TGTGCCAGCAGTTTCCCGGGGACAGGGGGCAGGGAGACCCAGTACTTC.

This clonotype was counted ten times or more. CDR3: CASSFHSSYEQYF. Here the CDR3 DNA reads TGTGCCAGCAGTTTTCACAGTTCCTACGAGCAGTACTTC. V gene TRBV12-3 or TRBV12-4 combines with J gene TRBJ2-7, with D hard to call. The CDR3 sequence is 13 residues long. V dropped 3 bases and J dropped 1 base, with 7 bases sitting between them.

This clonotype was picked up many times. The chain has TRBV20-1 and TRBJ1-2, with 7 positions matching TRBD1. The CDR3 has 12 residues. Looked up from germline, CDR1 is DFQATT and CDR2 is SNEGSKA (reference sequence). Trimming at V came to 4 bases and at J to 3 bases, leaving 2 bases not matched to a gene. The CDR3 nucleotides read TGCAGTGCTATCAGGGGGGACTATGGCTACACCTTC. Its protein is CSAIRGDYGYTF.

This clonotype was recorded at least ten times. J is TRBJ1-3 and V is TRBV5-5; TRBD1 agrees at 8 bases. In germline, CDR1 is SGHKS, CDR2 YYEKEE (reference sequence). With V trimmed by 5 bases and J by 0 bases, 7 bases remained unmatched. The CDR3 contains 16 residues. The CDR3 is CASRGAGGRSGNTIYF. CDR3 nucleotides: TGTGCCAGCAGGGGGGCAGGGGGCCGCTCTGGAAACACCATATATTTT.

A remark on this clonotype: Possible read error: a much larger clone is one base away. The DNA is omitted, as the CDR3 cannot be located on it reliably, and the CDR3 follows TCRdb's listing. The chain combines TRBV5-1 with TRBJ2-7; TRBD1 reflects the table's D call only, with no check against the DNA. The CDR3 sequence runs 14 residues, both termini included. CDR1 and CDR2 from the germline V gene are SGHRS and YFSETQ. This CDR3 is CASSVGPGTYEQSF.

This clonotype appeared many times. The gene calls are TRBV20-1 and TRBJ2-5; possibly TRBD1 for D (6 bases). V was cut by 7 bases and J by 3 bases, with 15 bases left in between. The germline V gene has CDR1 DFQATT and CDR2 SNEGSKA (reference sequence). The CDR3 is 13 residues long. In nucleotides, the CDR3 is TGCAGTGGGGGGCAGGGAGTAAAAGAGACCCAGTACTTC. Amino acid sequence: CSGGQGVKETQYF.

This clonotype occurred many times. V gene TRBV5-1 combines with J gene TRBJ2-3, with a tentative D call TRBD2 (5 bases). This CDR3 is 14 amino acids long. CDR1 and CDR2 from the germline V gene are SGHRS and YFSETQ. Trimming took 3 bases from V and 5 from J, leaving 13 bases between them. DNA of the CDR3: TGCGCCAGCAGCTCTTACACAAGCGGAGATACGCAGTATTTT. Its protein product is CASSSYTSGDTQYF.